This T cell receptor beta chain was found in a study of Ad26.COV2.S vaccination and SARS-CoV-2 variants. At the level of the study: Participants got Ad26.COV2.S intramuscularly, once or twice 56 days apart.

The study's findings and limits: Breadth, reportedly substantial, characterized the spike-specific CD8+ and CD4+ T cell responses after vaccination.

The ends were cut back, 1 base at V and 5 bases at J, with 14 bases in the middle. The CDR3 loop spans 15 amino acids. Germline V lookup: CDR1 LNHDA, CDR2 SQIVND (reference sequence). As concerns this clone: Its antigen is as yet unknown.

Using immunoSEQ multiplex PCR, the repertoire was profiled, and TCRdb retains in-frame clones only, with some absent. The sample contains about 410,000 clones, around 92% of which appear only once. The treatment: about 20 received Ad26.COV2.S at low or high dose, single or two shots; about 5 received placebo; per-sample allocation not given. Samples analyzed were those drawn on day 63 after the first vaccine or placebo injection. A Boston adult aged 18-55 years was the donor. The administered vaccine (an Ad26 vector) expressed Wuhan-strain SARS-CoV-2 spike. The chain employs TRBV19 and TRBJ1-2; D is uncertain. The receptor comes from a person aged 18 to 65 who received the Ad26.COV2.S COVID-19 vaccine or a placebo. The sequencing here drew on peripheral blood, taken in a trial of Ad26.COV2.S vaccine versus placebo. CDR3 region: CASSIGSGPLYGYTF. The CDR3 nucleotides are TGTGCCAGTAGTATAGGTTCAGGTCCGCTTTATGGCTACACCTTC.